This is a list of T cell receptor beta chains from one sample in a study of blood T cell repertoires in COVID-19. Profiled with immunoSEQ multiplex PCR; TCRdb holds only in-frame clones, not every one. The sample has 120,000 or so clones; over 65% are singletons. Sequenced material: peripheral blood. These receptors were collected from a man between 60 and 70 years old with acute or convalescent COVID-19. CDR3s include the opening cysteine and the closing phenylalanine or tryptophan. D genes are given only for firm matches. Size tells how often a clone was seen (once, few, many) or the class of an expanded clone, and some rows leave it out.

>TRBV13|TRBJ2-7|NA|NA
TGTGCCAGCAGCTTAGGCCTAGACGAGCAGTACTTC
CASSLGLDEQYF
>TRBV18|TRBJ1-5|TRBD1|NA
TGTGCCAGCTCCCGGACAGGGAGAAGCAATCAGCCCCAGCATTTT
CASSRTGRSNQPQHF
>TRBV5-1|TRBJ1-1|NA|NA
TGCGCCAGCAGCTGGGGGGTCGACACTGAAGCTTTCTTT
CASSWGVDTEAFF
>TRBV9|TRBJ2-3|NA|NA
TGTGCCAGCAGCGTAGGGGTCGGGTCTGGCACAGATACGCAGTATTTT
CASSVGVGSGTDTQYF
>TRBV15|TRBJ2-7|NA|NA
TGTGCCACCAGCAGAGAGGGTCGACAGACATCCTACGAGCAGTACTTC
CATSREGRQTSYEQYF
>TRBV5-1|TRBJ2-2|NA|NA
TGCGCCAGCAGCCTCGGGGAACGGGGAGGGGAGCTGTTTTTT
CASSLGERGGELFF
>TRBV11-2|TRBJ1-6|TRBD1|NA
TGTGCCAGCAGCTTACTGGGACAGAGCTCCTATAATTCACCCCTCCACTTT
CASSLLGQSSYNSPLHF
>TRBV19|TRBJ2-3|NA|NA
TGTGCCAGTAGTGCCCGGGACTCCGCGTCAGATACGCAGTATTTT
CASSARDSASDTQYF
>TRBV7-9|TRBJ2-7|TRBD1|NA
TGTGCCAGCAGCTTAGCGGGACAGGGGACCGACGAGCAGTACTTC
CASSLAGQGTDEQYF
>TRBV6-5|TRBJ2-7|NA|NA
TGTGCCAGCAGGTTACTACTAGGAGACTACGAGCAGTACTTC
CASRLLLGDYEQYF
>TRBV5-1|TRBJ1-5|TRBD1|NA
TGCGCCAGCAGCCCGACAGGGGTCAGCAATCAGCCCCAGCATTTT
CASSPTGVSNQPQHF
>TRBV24-1|TRBJ2-1|TRBD1|once
TGTGCCACCAGTGAAGGGGGACAGGGGTTGGGCAATGAGCAGTTCTTC
CATSEGGQGLGNEQFF
>TRBV5-1|TRBJ2-6|TRBD1|NA
TGCGCCAGCAGCTTGGCCGGGACAGGGGGACTGGGAGGGGCCAACGTCCTGACTTTC
CASSLAGTGGLGGANVLTF
>TRBV11-2|TRBJ2-5|NA|NA
TGTGCCAGCAGCTTAGGGGCAGGGGAAACCCAGTACTTC
CASSLGAGETQYF
>TRBV7-9|TRBJ1-6|NA|NA
TGTGCCAGCAGCCTATCTCAAACCGGCTATGGGGGGACCCTCCACTTT
CASSLSQTGYGGTLHF
>TRBV10-3|TRBJ2-3|TRBD2|NA
TGTGCCACCTCCCCCGCGGCTAGCGGGAACACAGATACGCAGTATTTT
CATSPAASGNTDTQYF
>TRBV6-5|TRBJ2-3|TRBD1|NA
TGTGCCAGCAGTTACTCGAGAGGGGGCACAGATACGCAATATTTT
CASSYSRGGTDTQYF
>TRBV7-2|TRBJ2-5|TRBD1|NA
TGTGCCAGCAGCTTAGGACAGGGGTGGCAAGAGACCCAGTACTTC
CASSLGQGWQETQYF
>TRBV12-3/TRBV12-4|TRBJ2-5|NA|NA
TGTGCCAGCAGTTTAAACAGGGAGGAGACCCAGTACTTC
CASSLNREETQYF
>TRBV19|TRBJ2-3|TRBD1|NA
TGTGCCACTCACAGGGGAACCACAGATACGCAGTATTTT
CATHRGTTDTQYF
>TRBV2|TRBJ1-1|TRBD1|NA
TGTGCCAGCGGGCCGGGACAGGGTACAATGAACACTGAAGCTTTCTTT
CASGPGQGTMNTEAFF
>TRBV28|TRBJ2-5|TRBD1|NA
TGTGCCAGCAGCGGGACAGGGGTGGTGACCCAGTACTTC
CASSGTGVVTQYF
>TRBV5-8|TRBJ2-5|TRBD1|NA
TGTGCCAGCAGCTCGAGGGGACAGTACCAAGAGACCCAGTACTTC
CASSSRGQYQETQYF
>TRBV18|TRBJ2-1|TRBD2|NA
TGTGCCAGCTCACCTGGGCGGGAGTACGACAATGAGCAGTTCTTC
CASSPGREYDNEQFF
>TRBV6-5|TRBJ2-1|NA|NA
TGTGCCAGCAGTTATAGCGATGAATACAATGAGCAGTTCTTC
CASSYSDEYNEQFF
>TRBV30|TRBJ1-2|TRBD1|once
TGTGCCTGGAGTCCAGGACAGGGCATGGTTGGCTACACCTTC
CAWSPGQGMVGYTF
>TRBV7-2|TRBJ2-6|NA|NA
TGTGCCAGCAGCTCTTGGAGCTCTGGGGCCAACGTCCTGACTTTC
CASSSWSSGANVLTF
>TRBV7-9|TRBJ1-1|NA|NA
TGTGCCAGCAGCTTAGCCGGGACACCGAACACTGAAGCTTTCTTT
CASSLAGTPNTEAFF
>TRBV5-6|TRBJ1-1|NA|NA
TGTGCCAGCAGCTTGGGCGGTTGGGGGGTGGCGAACACTGAAGCTTTCTTT
CASSLGGWGVANTEAFF
>TRBV6-2/TRBV6-3|TRBJ1-1|NA|medium-sized
TGTGCCAGCAGTTGGGCCGGAAGGACTAACACTGAAGCTTTCTTT
CASSWAGRTNTEAFF
>TRBV12-3/TRBV12-4|TRBJ2-4|NA|NA
TGTGCCAGCAGTTTGTCAGGTTCAAACATTCAGTACTTC
CASSLSGSNIQYF
>TRBV7-9|TRBJ2-3|NA|NA
TGTGCCAGCAGCTTATTTAAGGGGGGCACAGATACGCAGTATTTT
CASSLFKGGTDTQYF
>TRBV3-1/TRBV3-2|TRBJ1-1|NA|NA
TGTGCCAGCAGCCATCGTTTTCAAGCTTTCTTT
CASSHRFQAFF
>TRBV12-3/TRBV12-4|TRBJ2-5|NA|NA
TGTGCCAGCAGTTTAATGGGAGGAGAGACCCAGTACTTC
CASSLMGGETQYF
>TRBV5-1|TRBJ1-4|NA|NA
TGCGCCAGCAGCCAGGGGTTAAGGGAAAAACTGTTTTTT
CASSQGLREKLFF
>TRBV3-1/TRBV3-2|TRBJ2-1|TRBD2|NA
TGTGCCAGCAGCCAAGAAATCGGGACTAGCGGCTACAATGAGCAGTTCTTC
CASSQEIGTSGYNEQFF
>TRBV7-9|TRBJ2-7|NA|NA
TGTGCCAGCAGTTCCGGAGGGCTCGTAAAGTACTTC
CASSSGGLVKYF
>TRBV6-5|TRBJ2-1|TRBD1|NA
TGTGCCAGCAGCGCCGGGACAGGGCCCCTCAATGAGCAGTTCTTC
CASSAGTGPLNEQFF
>TRBV11-3|TRBJ2-2|TRBD2|NA
TGTGCCAGCAAACGAAGACTAGCGGGAGACAACACCGGGGAGCTGTTTTTT
CASKRRLAGDNTGELFF
>TRBV9|TRBJ1-4|TRBD1|NA
TGTGCCAGCAGCGCGCAACAGGGGTGGGATGAAAAACTGTTTTTT
CASSAQQGWDEKLFF
>TRBV15|TRBJ2-7|NA|NA
TGTGCCACCAGCGGGCAGGGCTACGAGCAGTACTTC
CATSGQGYEQYF
>TRBV29-1|TRBJ2-7|TRBD2|NA
TGCAGCGTTGGGGGGAGTAGTAGCGGGAGGGCCTACGAGCAGTACTTC
CSVGGSSSGRAYEQYF
>TRBV4-1|TRBJ2-2|NA|NA
TGCGCCAGCAGCCAAGAACCAGCGTGGACCGGGGAGCTGTTTTTT
CASSQEPAWTGELFF
>TRBV7-2|TRBJ2-7|TRBD1|NA
TGTGCCAGCAGCGCCCGGGACAGCCACACCTACGAGCAGTACTTC
CASSARDSHTYEQYF
>TRBV6-5|TRBJ1-2|NA|NA
TGTGCCAGCAGTTACGATTCGAACAGTCGCGGCTACACCTTC
CASSYDSNSRGYTF
>TRBV9|TRBJ1-5|NA|NA
TGTGCCAGCAGCGTAGGACAGCTTAACCAGCCCCAGCATTTT
CASSVGQLNQPQHF
>TRBV7-2|TRBJ1-3|NA|NA
TGTGCCAGCAGCTTAAGGGGCGTCTCTGGAAACACCATATATTTT
CASSLRGVSGNTIYF
>TRBV24-1|TRBJ2-1|TRBD2|NA
TGTGCCACCAGTGAAACTAGCGGGGCTGACAATGAGCAGTTCTTC
CATSETSGADNEQFF
>TRBV5-1|TRBJ1-1|TRBD1|NA
TGCGCCAGCAGCTTGTCTCCAGGGGGAGATAACACTGAAGCTTTCTTT
CASSLSPGGDNTEAFF
>TRBV29-1|TRBJ2-5|NA|NA
TGCAGCGTTGGCGAAGAGACCCAGTACTTC
CSVGEETQYF
>TRBV28|TRBJ1-1|NA|NA
TGTGCCAGCAGTTTAATTCGACAAACGAACACTGAAGCTTTCTTT
CASSLIRQTNTEAFF
>TRBV23-1|TRBJ1-5|TRBD1|NA
TGCGCCAGCAGTCCTGGACAGGGAGGGGGTCAGCCCCAGCATTTT
CASSPGQGGGQPQHF
>TRBV20-1|TRBJ2-1|TRBD2|NA
TGCAGTGCTAGTTCCCCCGGACTAGCGGGAGGATACAATGAGCAGTTCTTC
CSASSPGLAGGYNEQFF
>TRBV28|TRBJ2-1|NA|NA
TGTGCCAGCACCCGACCGACGCTAGCATCGCAGTTCTTC
CASTRPTLASQFF
>TRBV9|TRBJ2-5|NA|NA
TGTGCCAGCAGCGTAAACCCCGGGGAGACCCAGTACTTC
CASSVNPGETQYF
>TRBV5-1|TRBJ2-3|TRBD1|NA
TGCGCCAGCACAGGGGGCTTGACAGATACGCAGTATTTT
CASTGGLTDTQYF
>TRBV18|TRBJ1-2|NA|NA
TGTGCCAGCTCATCGGGAACAGGGCATGGCTACACCTTC
CASSSGTGHGYTF
>TRBV2|TRBJ1-1|TRBD1|NA
TGTGCCAGCAGTGGGGACAGGAGGGCTGAAGCTTTCTTT
CASSGDRRAEAFF
>TRBV10-3|TRBJ1-6|TRBD1|NA
TGTGCCGTCCGGGACAGGGGTTCACCCCTCCACTTT
CAVRDRGSPLHF
>TRBV5-1|TRBJ2-4|TRBD1|NA
TGCGCCAGCAGCCGGTCGGGACAGCTACTGGAAAACATTCAGTACTTC
CASSRSGQLLENIQYF